This passage covers 32 T cell receptor beta chains from one sample sequenced in a study of blood T cell repertoires in COVID-19. Clones were read by immunoSEQ multiplex PCR, and TCRdb kept only the in-frame ones, dropping some. The data show about 400,000 clones, roughly 85% seen once. The sample consisted of PBMCs or T cells enriched from blood (not recorded which). Receptors originate from a woman aged 18-29 years with acute COVID-19.

The chain recombines TRBV7-2 with TRBJ1-1, with 9 bases aligning to TRBD1. With 4 bases clipped from V and 5 bases from J, the junction kept 5 bases outside the gene matches. The germline V gene has CDR1 SGHTA and CDR2 FQGNSA. The CDR3 covers 14 residues. The CDR3 region is CASSSQGARTEAFF. DNA for the CDR3: TGTGCCAGCAGCTCACAGGGGGCGAGAACTGAAGCTTTCTTT.

This chain uses TRBV15 with TRBJ1-5, with a tentative D call TRBD1 (6 bases). The CDR3 is 15 amino acids. V was clipped by 10 bases and J by 0 bases, with 16 bases between them. Germline CDR1 is LNHNV and CDR2 is YYDKDF (reference sequence). The CDR3 sequence: CANPDRSNSNQPQHF. CDR3 sequence (DNA): TGTGCCAACCCGGACAGAAGCAATAGCAATCAGCCCCAGCATTTT. The complete variable domain, with remaining parts taken from reference TRBV15 and TRBJ1-5, reads DAMVIQNPRYQVTQFGKPVTLSCSQTLNHNVMYWYQQKSSQAPKLLFHYYDKDFNNEADTPDNFQSRRPNTSFCFLDIRSPGLGDTAMYLCANPDRSNSNQPQHFGDGTRLSIL.

CDR3 DNA sequence: TGTGCCAGCACCAAACAGGGACAGCCTAATGAAAAACTGTTTTTT. This translates into CASTKQGQPNEKLFF. V usage is TRBV18 and J usage is TRBJ1-4; 7 nucleotides match TRBD1. Trimming took 8 bases from V and 3 from J; bases not matched to a gene: 9. The CDR3 sequence is 15 residues long. Germline lookup yields CDR1 KGHSH and CDR2 LQKENI.

The genes are TRBV5-1 and TRBJ1-4; 7 bases match TRBD1. Trimming removed 7 bases from V and 6 bases from J; junction bases left unmatched: 6. CDR1 and CDR2 from the germline V gene are SGHRS and YFSETQ. The CDR3 sequence is 13 residues long. CDR3: CASARDSYEKLFF. For the CDR3, the DNA is TGCGCCAGCGCGAGGGACAGCTATGAAAAACTGTTTTTT.

The chain combines TRBV29-1 with TRBJ2-5; 11 nucleotides agree with TRBD2. This CDR3 has 17 residues. CDR1 and CDR2 (germline): SQVTM, ANQGSEA. The V segment lost 4 bases and the J segment 4 bases; nucleotides outside the gene matches: 14. CDR3 residues: CSVAQAITSGGGETQYF. The CDR3 coding sequence is TGCAGCGTTGCTCAGGCTATAACTAGCGGGGGAGGAGAGACCCAGTACTTC.

This chain links TRBV6-6 with TRBJ2-5, with 7 bases lining up with TRBD1. Unmatched junction bases numbered 9, after V lost 0 bases and J lost 5 bases. Germline assignment: CDR1 MNHNY and CDR2 SVGAGI (reference sequence). This CDR3 has 16 amino acids. CDR3 in amino acids: CASSYSNTGVVETQYF. The CDR3 DNA follows: TGTGCCAGCAGTTACTCAAATACAGGGGTGGTTGAGACCCAGTACTTC.

V and J are TRBV18 and TRBJ1-2, with D possibly being TRBD1 (5 bases). The CDR3 has 11 residues. The germline V gene has CDR1 KGHSH and CDR2 LQKENI. Between the trimmed V and J ends, which lost 4 bases and 8 bases, there was a span of 8 bases. The CDR3 sequence is CASSLGVGYTF. CDR3 DNA: TGTGCCAGCTCACTAGGGGTCGGCTACACCTTC.

V is TRBV6-1 and J is TRBJ2-5; 7 bases are a match to TRBD2. Per germline, CDR1 MNHNS and CDR2 SASEGT. This CDR3 has 16 amino acids. The junction had 15 bases not matched to a gene; V was cut back by 2 bases and J by 9 bases. The CDR3 region is CASSEWVAGTSQAQYF. In nucleotides, the CDR3 is TGTGCCAGCAGTGAATGGGTAGCGGGCACCAGCCAGGCCCAGTACTTC.

The rearrangement joins TRBV18 to TRBJ2-3, with unresolved D. The CDR3 has 15 amino acids. Germline values: CDR1 KGHSH, CDR2 LQKENI. V lost 6 bases and J lost 1, with 14 bases in between. The CDR3 region has the DNA TGTGCCAGCTCGATTGATCTAACAGGCACAGATACGCAGTATTTT. It is translated as CASSIDLTGTDTQYF. The full variable domain, with the rest looked up from reference TRBV18 and TRBJ2-3, is NAGVMQNPRHLVRRRGQEARLRCSPMKGHSHVYWYRQLPEEGLKFMVYLQKENIIDESGMPKERFSAEFPKEGPSILRIQQVVRGDSAAYFCASSIDLTGTDTQYFGPGTRLTVL.

The rearrangement joins TRBV11-2 to TRBJ2-7, with 7 positions matching TRBD1. The ends lost 0 bases at V and 2 bases at J; junction bases unmatched: 7. The CDR3 loop spans 16 amino acids. Germline V gene lookup returns CDR1 SGHAT and CDR2 FQNNGV. The CDR3 loop reads CASSLDRPGQTYEQYF. In nucleotides, the CDR3 is TGTGCCAGCAGCTTAGACAGGCCGGGACAGACCTACGAGCAGTACTTC. Supplemented by reference TRBV11-2 and TRBJ2-7, the full variable domain reads EAGVAQSPRYKIIEKRQSVAFWCNPISGHATLYWYQQILGQGPKLLIQFQNNGVVDDSQLPKDRFSAERLKGVDSTLKIQPAKLEDSAVYLCASSLDRPGQTYEQYFGPGTRLTVT.

The gene calls are TRBV24-1 and TRBJ2-3; D may be TRBD1 (6 bases). The CDR3 consists of 13 residues. The germline V gene has CDR1 KGHDR and CDR2 SFDVKD. Between the trimmed V and J ends, which lost 3 bases and 6 bases, there was a span of 9 bases. CDR3 DNA: TGTGCCACCAGTGATGGGACACCGGATACGCAGTATTTT. Protein: CATSDGTPDTQYF.

This chain connects TRBV10-3 to TRBJ1-2; D remains ambiguous. V gave up 0 bases and J gave up 1 base, with 9 bases separating them. Germline values: CDR1 ENHRY, CDR2 SYGVKD. This CDR3 comprises 15 residues. The CDR3 region is CAISESAGINYGYTF. CDR3 nucleotides: TGTGCCATCAGTGAGTCGGCGGGAATTAACTATGGCTACACCTTC.

In regard to this clone: The identical CDR3 is also encoded by other nucleotide sequences in the sample. The chain is built from TRBV27 and TRBJ1-5, with TRBD1 as a possible D gene (5 bases). V was trimmed by 0 bases and J by 6 bases, leaving 9 bases between them. Germline V gene data show CDR1 as MNHEY and CDR2 as SMNVEV (reference sequence). The CDR3 contains 14 residues. CDR3 coding DNA: TGTGCCAGCAGTTTATCGCAGGGCTCTCAGCCCCAGCATTTT. This encodes CASSLSQGSQPQHF.

This clone appeared a single time. The genes are TRBV10-3 and TRBJ1-5, with TRBD1 as a possible D gene (5 bases). CDR3 length equals 12 residues. Trimming took 4 bases from V and 5 from J, leaving 6 bases between them. The V gene's germline CDR1 is ENHRY and CDR2 SYGVKD. CDR3 bases: TGTGCCATCAGTGGGGGGGATCAGCCCCAGCATTTT. Translation gives CAISGGDQPQHF.

V usage is TRBV7-2 and J usage is TRBJ2-1, with D perhaps TRBD2 (5 bases). CDR1 and CDR2 from the germline V gene are SGHTA and FQGNSA. Trimming removed 5 bases at V and 6 bases at J, with 20 bases between. This CDR3 spans 16 amino acids. CDR3 residues: CASSPRTRPPGNEQFF. The CDR3 DNA reads as TGTGCCAGCAGCCCCCGAACTAGGCCCCCCGGCAATGAGCAGTTCTTC. The complete variable domain, with remaining parts taken from reference TRBV7-2 and TRBJ2-1, reads GAGVSQSPSNKVTEKGKDVELRCDPISGHTALYWYRQSLGQGLEFLIYFQGNSAPDKSGLPSDRFSAERTGGSVSTLTIQRTQQEDSAVYLCASSPRTRPPGNEQFFGPGTRLTVL.

This chain joins TRBV27 and TRBJ2-7, with TRBD1 as a possible D gene (6 bases). V lost 2 bases and J lost 2, with 10 bases in between. The V gene's germline CDR1 is MNHEY and CDR2 SMNVEV (reference sequence). There are 14 residues in the CDR3. The CDR3 region is CASSLVAGAYEQYF. The CDR3 region has the DNA TGTGCCAGCAGTTTAGTTGCAGGGGCCTACGAGCAGTACTTC.

The rearrangement joins TRBV5-6 to TRBJ1-1; no clear D gene. V was shortened by 2 bases and J by 4 bases, with 12 bases between the two germline ends. CDR3 size: 14 residues. In germline, CDR1 is SGHDT, CDR2 YYEEEE. In DNA form, the CDR3 reads TGTGCCAGCAGCTTCGGCTCCTTAGCCACTGAAGCTTTCTTT. Protein product: CASSFGSLATEAFF.

The J gene is TRBJ1-3, the V gene TRBV7-9; the D is unclear. Trimming removed 4 bases from V and 1 base from J, with 8 bases in between. The CDR3 runs to 14 residues. In germline, CDR1 is SEHNR, CDR2 FQNEAQ (reference sequence). DNA of the CDR3: TGTGCCAGCAGCTCTATTCAATCTGGAAACACCATATATTTT. Protein product: CASSSIQSGNTIYF.

This rearrangement joins TRBV19 to TRBJ1-2; possible D gene TRBD1, 6 bases. The ends were cut back, 5 bases at V and 7 bases at J, with 23 bases in the middle. The CDR3 runs 16 residues. From germline, CDR1 is LNHDA and CDR2 SQIVND (reference sequence). CDR3 sequence: CASSSRSGGLRAGYTF. CDR3 sequence (DNA): TGTGCCAGTAGTTCAAGATCGGGGGGCCTTCGGGCTGGCTACACCTTC.

The CDR3 DNA sequence: TGTGCCAGCAGCCTGACGATCTTGGGCGATGGCTACACCTTC. Protein: CASSLTILGDGYTF. The rearrangement links TRBV14 to TRBJ1-2; no clear D. Germline-derived CDR1 and CDR2 are SGHDN and FVKESK. The CDR3 spans 14 residues. Between the trimmed V and J ends, which lost 4 bases and 6 bases, there was a span of 15 bases.

This chain connects TRBV7-2 to TRBJ2-1; 10 bases map to TRBD2. The CDR3 loop spans 15 amino acids. V was clipped by 6 bases and J by 6 bases; unmatched bases: 8. Looked up from germline, CDR1 is SGHTA and CDR2 is FQGNSA. The CDR3 spells CASREAGGPLNEQFF. In DNA form, the CDR3 reads TGTGCCAGCAGGGAAGCGGGAGGGCCCCTCAATGAGCAGTTCTTC. The variable domain in full, with the rest retrieved from reference TRBV7-2 and TRBJ2-1, is GAGVSQSPSNKVTEKGKDVELRCDPISGHTALYWYRQSLGQGLEFLIYFQGNSAPDKSGLPSDRFSAERTGGSVSTLTIQRTQQEDSAVYLCASREAGGPLNEQFFGPGTRLTVL.

There are a few counts of this clone. The chain combines TRBV19 with TRBJ2-1; 13 positions agree with TRBD2. V lost 4 bases to trimming and J lost 3 bases; unmatched junction nucleotides: 9. There are 18 residues in the CDR3. Germline CDR1 LNHDA, CDR2 SQIVND (reference sequence). The CDR3 nucleotides read TGTGCCAGTAGTAACCAACTAGCGGGAGGGGGAGGCTACAATGAGCAGTTCTTC. Its protein is CASSNQLAGGGGYNEQFF.

The CDR3 coding sequence is TGTGCCAGCGGGACAGATTATAATTCACCCCTCCACTTT. Encoded protein: CASGTDYNSPLHF. The genes are TRBV2 and TRBJ1-6, with TRBD1 identical over 7 bases. The CDR3 totals 13 residues. Germline loops: CDR1 SNHLY, CDR2 FYNNEI. Trimming took 8 bases from V and 4 from J; bases not matched to a gene: 2.

The CDR3 loop reads CASSFRSGGEETQYF. DNA of the CDR3: TGCGCCAGCAGCTTTCGGTCAGGAGGGGAAGAGACCCAGTACTTC. The V and J genes are TRBV5-1 and TRBJ2-5; maybe TRBD2 (6 bases). The CDR3 totals 15 residues. Trimming took 2 bases from V and 3 from J, leaving 14 bases between them. Looked up from germline, CDR1 is SGHRS and CDR2 is YFSETQ.

The chain combines TRBV5-4 with TRBJ2-6; D possibly corresponds to TRBD2 (5 bases). CDR3 size: 15 residues. V lost 4 bases and J lost 0, with 8 bases in between. Germline lookup yields CDR1 SGHNT and CDR2 YYREEE (reference sequence). CDR3 amino acids: CASSPAGSGANVLTF. The DNA for the CDR3 is TGTGCCAGCAGCCCCGCGGGCTCTGGGGCCAACGTCCTGACTTTC.

This clone was detected only once. This chain connects TRBV27 to TRBJ2-3, with D hard to call. The CDR3 is 13 residues long. The germline CDR1 and CDR2 sequences are MNHEY and SMNVEV (reference sequence). Between the trimmed V and J ends, which lost 4 bases and 0 bases, there was a span of 5 bases. The CDR3 nucleotides are TGTGCCAGCAGTTACGGTAGCACAGATACGCAGTATTTT. As protein: CASSYGSTDTQYF.

V gene TRBV4-1 combines with J gene TRBJ2-2; D gene unclear. The ends were cut back, 1 base at V and 3 bases at J, with 12 bases in the middle. The CDR3 has 16 residues. In germline, CDR1 is MGHRA, CDR2 YSYEKL. CDR3 in DNA: TGCGCCAGCAGCCAAGTGGCGGTTTCGGACACCGGGGAGCTGTTTTTT. This translates into CASSQVAVSDTGELFF.

This clone has only one observation. The J gene is TRBJ2-2, the V gene TRBV5-4; maybe TRBD1 (6 bases). Deletions cut 4 bases from V and 6 bases from J, with 7 bases between. This CDR3 has 12 amino acids. Germline values: CDR1 SGHNT, CDR2 YYREEE (reference sequence). This CDR3 reads CASSQGSGELFF. The DNA of the CDR3 is TGTGCCAGCAGCCAGGGGTCCGGGGAGCTGTTTTTT. Full variable domain (missing parts from reference TRBV5-4 and TRBJ2-2): ETGVTQSPTHLIKTRGQQVTLRCSSQSGHNTVSWYQQALGQGPQFIFQYYREEENGRGNFPPRFSGLQFPNYSSELNVNALELDDSALYLCASSQGSGELFFGEGSRLTVL.

This chain connects TRBV30 to TRBJ1-1; D is unresolved. This CDR3 is 13 amino acids long. Germline V CDR1 and CDR2: GTSNPN, SVGIG (reference sequence). V shed 2 bases and J shed 4 bases, with 11 bases lying between them. DNA of the CDR3: TGTGCCTGGAGTTTCGGGGTGAGCACTGAAGCTTTCTTT. As protein: CAWSFGVSTEAFF. Variable domain in full (rest from reference TRBV30 and TRBJ1-1): SQTIHQWPATLVQPVGSPLSLECTVEGTSNPNLYWYRQAAGRGLQLLFYSVGIGQISSEVPQNLSASRPQDRQFILSSKKLLLSDSGFYLCAWSFGVSTEAFFGQGTRLTVV.

Comments on this clone: A read error may produce the germline difference seen at one junction end. The chain has TRBV7-9 and TRBJ1-3; TRBD1 aligns across 8 bases. The CDR3 loop spans 12 amino acids. Germline assignment: CDR1 SEHNR and CDR2 FQNEAQ (reference sequence). CDR3 DNA sequence: TGTGCCAGCAGCCCATCCGACAGGGGTACGGCTTTT. Its protein product is CASSPSDRGTAF.

The rearrangement links TRBV28 to TRBJ1-5; no definite D call. The V gene lost 5 bases and the J gene lost 0 bases, with 8 bases spanning the gap. The CDR3 runs to 14 residues. Germline CDR1 and CDR2: MDHEN and SYDVKM. The DNA for the CDR3 is TGTGCCAGCAGTCTACGTGATAGCAATCAGCCCCAGCATTTT. This codes for CASSLRDSNQPQHF.

The V call is TRBV7-9, the J call TRBJ2-6; 10 bases align to TRBD2. This CDR3 contains 18 residues. J was trimmed by 0 bases and V by 3 bases; bases with no gene match: 5. The V gene's germline CDR1 is SEHNR and CDR2 FQNEAQ (reference sequence). Written as DNA, the CDR3 is TGTGCCAGCAGCTTCGGACTAGCGGTCACCTCTGGGGCCAACGTCCTGACTTTC. It translates to CASSFGLAVTSGANVLTF.